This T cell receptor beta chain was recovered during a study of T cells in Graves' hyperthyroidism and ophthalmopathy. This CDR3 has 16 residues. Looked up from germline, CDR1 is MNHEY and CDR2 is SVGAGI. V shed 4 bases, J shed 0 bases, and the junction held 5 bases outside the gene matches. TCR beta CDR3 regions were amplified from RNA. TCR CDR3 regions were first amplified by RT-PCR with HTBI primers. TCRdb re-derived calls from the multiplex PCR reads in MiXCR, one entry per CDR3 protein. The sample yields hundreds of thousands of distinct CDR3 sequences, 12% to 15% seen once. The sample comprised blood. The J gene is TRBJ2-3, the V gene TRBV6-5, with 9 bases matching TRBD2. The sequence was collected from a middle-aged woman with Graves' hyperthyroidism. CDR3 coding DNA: TGTGCCAGCAGTTCCAAGGGACTAGCTAGCACAGATACGCAGTATTTT. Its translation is CASSSKGLASTDTQYF.